This T cell receptor (beta chain) emerged from a study of neurological immune-mediated disorders. Using its own MiXCR run on the 5' RACE reads, TCRdb lists one record per CDR3 protein. This table has about 40,000 distinct CDR3 sequences, 13% to 15% appearing once. This clonotype was observed at least ten times. With V trimmed by 5 bases and J by 6 bases, 4 bases remained unmatched. This CDR3 spans 13 amino acids. CDR1 is SGHDT, CDR2 YYEEEE, per germline. This sequence was found in a woman aged 50 to 60 with HTLV-1-associated myelopathy (HAM/TSP). The chain has TRBV5-6 and TRBJ2-1; TRBD1 matches at 8 bases. Sequencing used PBMCs. Here the CDR3 reads CASSPGGRNEQFF. For the CDR3, the DNA is TGTGCCAGCAGTCCAGGGGGCCGCAATGAGCAGTTCTTC.